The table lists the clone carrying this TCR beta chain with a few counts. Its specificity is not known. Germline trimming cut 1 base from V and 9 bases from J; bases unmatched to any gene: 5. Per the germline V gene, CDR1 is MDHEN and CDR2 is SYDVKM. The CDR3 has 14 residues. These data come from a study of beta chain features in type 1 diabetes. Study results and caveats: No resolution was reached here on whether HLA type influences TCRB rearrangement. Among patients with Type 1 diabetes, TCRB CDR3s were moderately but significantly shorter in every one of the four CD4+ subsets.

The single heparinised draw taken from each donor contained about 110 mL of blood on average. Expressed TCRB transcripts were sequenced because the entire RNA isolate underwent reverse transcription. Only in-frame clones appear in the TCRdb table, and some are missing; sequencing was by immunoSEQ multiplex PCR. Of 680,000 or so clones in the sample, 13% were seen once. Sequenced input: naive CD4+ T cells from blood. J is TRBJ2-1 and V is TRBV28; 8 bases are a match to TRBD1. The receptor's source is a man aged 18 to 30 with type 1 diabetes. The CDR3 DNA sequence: TGTGCCAGCAGTTTATCGGCAGGGGGCAGTGAGCAGTTCTTC. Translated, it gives CASSLSAGGSEQFF. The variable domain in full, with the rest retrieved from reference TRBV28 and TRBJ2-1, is DVKVTQSSRYLVKRTGEKVFLECVQDMDHENMFWYRQDPGLGLRLIYFSYDVKMKEKGDIPEGYSVSREKKERFSLILESASTNQTSMYLCASSLSAGGSEQFFGPGTRLTVL.